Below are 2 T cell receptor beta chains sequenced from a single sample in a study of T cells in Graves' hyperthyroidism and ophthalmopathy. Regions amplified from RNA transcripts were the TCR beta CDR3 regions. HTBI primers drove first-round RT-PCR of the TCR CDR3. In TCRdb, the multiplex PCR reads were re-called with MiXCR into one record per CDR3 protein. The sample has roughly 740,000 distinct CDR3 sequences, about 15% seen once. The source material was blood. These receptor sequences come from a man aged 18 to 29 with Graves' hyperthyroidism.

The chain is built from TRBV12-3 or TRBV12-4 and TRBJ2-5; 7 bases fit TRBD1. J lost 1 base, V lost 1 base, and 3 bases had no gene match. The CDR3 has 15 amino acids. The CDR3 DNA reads TGTGCCAGCAGTTTAGTAGGGGGCCTCCAAGAGACCCAGTACTTC. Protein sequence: CASSLVGGLQETQYF.

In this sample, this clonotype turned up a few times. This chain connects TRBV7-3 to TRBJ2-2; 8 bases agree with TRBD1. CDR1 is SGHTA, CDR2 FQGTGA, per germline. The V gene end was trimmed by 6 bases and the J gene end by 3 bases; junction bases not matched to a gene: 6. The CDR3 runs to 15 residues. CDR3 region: CASRARQGHTGELFF. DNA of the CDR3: TGTGCCAGCAGAGCCAGACAGGGGCACACCGGGGAGCTGTTTTTT. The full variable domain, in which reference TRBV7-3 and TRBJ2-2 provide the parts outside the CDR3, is GAGVSQTPSNKVTEKGKYVELRCDPISGHTALYWYRQSLGQGPEFLIYFQGTGAADDSGLPNDRFFAVRPEGSVSTLKIQRTERGDSAVYLCASRARQGHTGELFFGEGSRLTVL.